Shown below are 9 T cell receptor beta chains from a single sample sequenced in a study of vaccination effects on CD4 cells after COVID-19. Upon completion of more than 9 days in culture, CD4+ T cells were isolated. Participants each got two BNT162b2 or mRNA-1273 vaccine doses. Assay: immunoSEQ multiplex PCR; the TCRdb copy retains only in-frame clones and omits some. The repertoire holds approximately 37,000 clones, with approximately 70% as singletons. Antigen specificity for these receptors is unknown. The sample here was CD4+ T cells from PBMCs cultured without peptide, taken after COVID-19 vaccination. The receptors shown here come from a human donor who received a COVID-19 vaccine.

This chain connects TRBV7-9 to TRBJ2-1; TRBD2 aligns across 10 bases. The V segment lost 1 base and the J segment 5 bases; nucleotides outside the gene matches: 2. CDR1 is SEHNR and CDR2 is FQNEAQ in the germline V gene (reference sequence). CDR3 length: 15 residues. CDR3 amino acids: CASSLERGGHNEQFF. DNA of the CDR3: TGTGCCAGCAGCTTAGAGCGGGGGGGACACAATGAGCAGTTCTTC. The full variable domain, completed using reference TRBV7-9 and TRBJ2-1, is DTGVSQNPRHKITKRGQNVTFRCDPISEHNRLYWYRQTLGQGPEFLTYFQNEAQLEKSRLLSDRFSAERPKGSFSTLEIQRTEQGDSAMYLCASSLERGGHNEQFFGPGTRLTVL.

The chain carries TRBV19 and TRBJ2-4, with D perhaps being TRBD1 or TRBD2 (5 bases each). Germline V gene data show CDR1 as LNHDA and CDR2 as SQIVND (reference sequence). With 3 bases removed from V and 1 base from J, the gap between germline ends came to 19 bases. The CDR3 is 18 amino acids. For the CDR3, the DNA is TGTGCCAGTAGTATTCACTTCCGAGGGGAGAAGGCCAAAAACATTCAGTACTTC. Protein sequence: CASSIHFRGEKAKNIQYF.

This chain joins TRBV18 and TRBJ1-1; D gene ambiguous. This CDR3 is 16 amino acids long. The germline V and J ends were trimmed by 6 bases and 3 bases, with 20 bases remaining between them. Germline V lookup: CDR1 KGHSH, CDR2 LQKENI. The DNA for the CDR3 is TGTGCCAGCTCGCCAGCCGGACCGGGATCGGACACTGAAGCTTTCTTT. Translation: CASSPAGPGSDTEAFF.

The chain links TRBV25-1 to TRBJ2-7, with D uncertain. This CDR3 has 16 amino acids. V dropped 3 bases and J dropped 0 bases, with 15 bases sitting between them. Germline CDR1 MGHDK, CDR2 SYGVNS. The CDR3 nucleotides read TGTGCCAGCAGTGACCCGGGCGGACCGAGCTCCTACGAGCAGTACTTC. As protein: CASSDPGGPSSYEQYF.

The rearrangement joins TRBV9 to TRBJ2-7; perhaps TRBD2 as D (5 bases). Trimming took off 4 bases at V and 8 bases at J, with 22 bases between the two ends. CDR1 and CDR2 (germline): SGDLS, YYNGEE. This CDR3 is built from 15 residues. CDR3 sequence reads: CASSPLGEGTPQQYF. The CDR3 nucleotides are TGTGCCAGCAGCCCCCTGGGTGAGGGAACACCCCAGCAGTACTTC.

The sample holds a few counts of this clone. Here the CDR3 DNA reads TGCGCCAGCGGAGACTTACGCAATGAGCAGTTCTTC. This encodes CASGDLRNEQFF. This chain connects TRBV10-2 to TRBJ2-1; no clear D gene. The germline V gene has CDR1 WSHSY and CDR2 SAAADI. V dropped 8 bases and J dropped 6 bases, with 11 bases sitting between them. CDR3 length: 12 amino acids.

This clone was counted only a few times. The chain has TRBV7-2 and TRBJ1-2, with D unresolved. With 1 base removed from V and 4 bases from J, the gap between germline ends came to 7 bases. CDR1 and CDR2 (germline): SGHTA, FQGNSA. CDR3 length: 13 residues. DNA for the CDR3: TGTGCCAGCAGCTTAGAGTCAACCTATGGCTACACCTTC. Its translation: CASSLESTYGYTF.

The rearrangement joins TRBV3-1 (or the pseudogene TRBV3-2) to TRBJ2-1, with 10 bases matching TRBD1. The V gene end was trimmed by 9 bases and the J gene end by 7 bases; junction bases not matched to a gene: 9. This CDR3 is 14 amino acids long. Germline CDR1 is LGHDT and CDR2 is YNNKEL (reference sequence). CDR3 in DNA: TGTGCCAGTGGAGTGGGACAGGGGAGGAATGAGCAGTTCTTC. Its protein product is CASGVGQGRNEQFF.

Only one count was recorded for this clone. The V and J genes are TRBV27 and TRBJ1-1, with D maybe TRBD1 (5 bases). V lost 5 bases, J lost 1 base, and 17 bases lay in between. The CDR3 contains 16 residues. Germline assignment: CDR1 MNHEY and CDR2 SMNVEV (reference sequence). CDR3 DNA sequence: TGTGCCAGCAGTGACTTAGGAAAGACAGCGAACACTGAAGCTTTCTTT. It specifies CASSDLGKTANTEAFF.